A single sample is the source of the 5 T cell receptor beta chains below, sequenced in a study of identifying expanded T cells in peripheral blood. Some clones are missing from TCRdb's copy, which holds only in-frame ones; the method was immunoSEQ multiplex PCR. The data contain tens of thousands of clones, approximately 86% of them singletons. Sequences were obtained from blood. Receptors originate from a person aged 18-69 years in good health.

The chain couples TRBV13 to TRBJ1-3; D unresolved. This CDR3 is 17 amino acids long. Germline values: CDR1 PRHDT, CDR2 FYEKMQ (reference sequence). Trimming removed 0 bases at V and 5 bases at J, with 17 bases between. The CDR3 sequence is CASSLGSLGQSRNTIYF. CDR3 nucleotides: TGTGCCAGCAGCTTAGGATCCCTCGGCCAGAGTAGAAACACCATATATTTT.

This clone was seen once. The chain uses TRBV19 and TRBJ1-5; D uncertain. Germline V lookup: CDR1 LNHDA, CDR2 SQIVND (reference sequence). V dropped 8 bases and J dropped 4 bases, with 15 bases sitting between them. The CDR3 runs to 14 residues. CDR3 coding DNA: TGTGCCAGTTACGGACTTGAAAGTAATCAGCCCCAGCATTTT. Its protein is CASYGLESNQPQHF.

This clone was observed a single time. The genes are TRBV7-9 and TRBJ1-2, with D uncertain. CDR1 is SEHNR and CDR2 is FQNEAQ in the germline V gene (reference sequence). This CDR3 region has 15 residues. Deletions cut 3 bases from V and 2 bases from J, with 13 bases between. Written as DNA, the CDR3 is TGTGCCAGCAGCTTTTCTAGGGCTCCCAACTATGGCTACACCTTC. The encoded protein is CASSFSRAPNYGYTF.

This CDR3 reads CASSNSGDISTDTQYF. CDR3 DNA: TGCGCCAGCAGCAATAGCGGGGATATTAGCACAGATACGCAGTATTTT. The chain couples TRBV5-1 to TRBJ2-3, with 8 bases aligning to TRBD2. Trimming cost V 4 bases and J 0 bases; bases outside gene matches: 7. Germline values: CDR1 SGHRS, CDR2 YFSETQ. There are 16 residues in the CDR3.

The chain uses TRBV29-1 and TRBJ1-4, with D perhaps matching TRBD1 (5 bases). Trimming took 0 bases from V and 7 from J, leaving 9 bases between them. The CDR3 totals 13 residues. CDR1 and CDR2 (germline): SQVTM, ANQGSEA. In nucleotides, the CDR3 is TGCAGCGTTGAAGATCAGGGCTCTGAAAAACTGTTTTTT. This encodes CSVEDQGSEKLFF.